This is a list of T cell receptor beta chains from one sample in a study of T cells in Graves' hyperthyroidism and ophthalmopathy. Using its own MiXCR run on the multiplex PCR reads, TCRdb lists one record per CDR3 protein. The table has about 510,000 distinct CDR3 sequences, 13% to 15% seen once. Sequences were obtained from blood. These receptors all come from a middle-aged woman with Graves' hyperthyroidism. The CDR3 runs from the conserved cysteine through the conserved F or W. A D gene is named only where the DNA matches it firmly. Size is stated for part of the rows, as once, few or many counts, or as a class when the clone is expanded.

len,j_gene,v_gene,d_gene,abundance,CDR3aa,CDR3nt
14,TRBJ1-1,TRBV5-1,TRBD1,many,CASSYNRGGTEAFF,TGCGCCAGCAGCTACAACAGGGGAGGCACTGAAGCTTTCTTT
15,TRBJ2-4,TRBV2,TRBD1,many,CASSEASTTGGGQYF,TGTGCCAGCAGTGAAGCCTCCACTACAGGGGGTGGTCAGTACTTC
15,TRBJ2-2,TRBV28,NA,few,CASSSTWRWVGELFF,TGTGCCAGCAGCTCCACCTGGAGATGGGTCGGGGAGCTGTTTTTT
15,TRBJ2-5,TRBV20-1,TRBD1,many,CSARDGTGVQETQYF,TGCAGTGCTAGAGACGGGACAGGGGTCCAAGAGACCCAGTACTTC
14,TRBJ1-1,TRBV28,NA,many,CASRKENRNTEAFF,TGTGCCAGCCGCAAAGAGAATCGCAACACTGAAGCTTTCTTT
13,TRBJ1-2,TRBV5-6,TRBD1,few,CASSLTQGVGYTF,TGTGCCAGCAGCTTAACACAGGGGGTCGGCTACACCTTC
13,TRBJ2-2,TRBV15,NA,few,CATSRQTTGELFF,TGTGCCACCAGCAGACAAACGACAGGGGAGCTGTTTTTT
16,TRBJ2-5,TRBV5-1,TRBD2,few,CASSLVPTTGGETQYF,TGCGCCAGCAGCTTGGTCCCAACCACCGGGGGGGAGACCCAGTACTTC
14,TRBJ2-3,TRBV24-1,TRBD1,NA,CATSEKDRGDTQYF,TGTGCCACCAGTGAAAAGGACAGGGGAGATACGCAGTATTTT
17,TRBJ2-1,TRBV24-1,TRBD1,many,CATSDTPGGAGLYEQFF,TGTGCCACCAGTGATACCCCAGGGGGCGCGGGATTATATGAGCAGTTCTTC
15,TRBJ2-4,TRBV19,NA,NA,CASEPRGAAKNIQYF,TGTGCCAGTGAGCCTAGAGGGGCGGCCAAAAACATTCAGTACTTC
15,TRBJ2-7,TRBV20-1,NA,many,CSARVHGTGAYEQYF,TGCAGTGCTAGGGTCCACGGGACCGGGGCCTACGAGCAGTACTTC
13,TRBJ1-1,TRBV28,NA,many,CASRVGDLTEAFF,TGTGCCTCACGGGTAGGGGATTTAACTGAAGCTTTCTTT
14,TRBJ2-1,TRBV6-1,NA,many,CASSPTGLFNEQFF,TGTGCCAGCAGCCCGACAGGTCTGTTCAATGAGCAGTTCTTC
14,TRBJ1-1,TRBV5-1,NA,many,CASSLVGGTTEAFF,TGCGCCAGCAGCTTGGTAGGCGGGACGACTGAAGCTTTCTTT
11,TRBJ2-3,TRBV29-1,NA,many,CSLGVEDTQYF,TGCAGCCTAGGAGTGGAAGATACGCAGTATTTT
15,TRBJ2-1,TRBV28,NA,NA,CASKLLVGGPNEQFF,TGTGCCAGCAAACTACTAGTGGGAGGCCCGAATGAGCAGTTCTTC
13,TRBJ2-7,TRBV28,NA,many,CASRPGPSYEQYF,TGTGCCAGCAGGCCCGGTCCTTCCTACGAGCAGTACTTC
16,TRBJ2-2,TRBV12-3/TRBV12-4,NA,NA,CASSPPTVRNTGELFF,TGTGCCAGCAGTCCTCCGACAGTGCGGAACACCGGGGAGCTGTTTTTT
16,TRBJ1-1,TRBV28,TRBD1,many,CASSRRGTGENTEAFF,TGTGCCAGCAGTCGAAGGGGCACAGGGGAAAACACTGAAGCTTTCTTT
16,TRBJ2-1,TRBV18,TRBD2,few,CASSLTLLAGQNEQFF,TGTGCCAGCTCACTCACCTTACTAGCGGGCCAAAATGAGCAGTTCTTC
15,TRBJ2-7,TRBV7-8,TRBD2,many,CASSLVTSGSSEQYF,TGTGCCAGCAGCTTAGTAACTAGCGGGAGTAGCGAGCAGTACTTC
16,TRBJ2-7,TRBV7-6,TRBD2,many,CASSLGTSGGSYEQYF,TGTGCCAGCAGCTTAGGGACTAGCGGGGGCTCCTACGAGCAGTACTTC
14,TRBJ1-2,TRBV3-1,NA,many,CASSQGGASYGYTF,TGTGCCAGCAGCCAAGGGGGGGCAAGCTATGGCTACACCTTC
14,TRBJ2-7,TRBV4-2,TRBD2,few,CASRDTSGSDEQYF,TGTGCCAGCAGAGATACTAGCGGGAGCGACGAGCAGTACTTC
14,TRBJ2-1,TRBV20-1,NA,NA,CLPIARGAVNEQFF,TGCTTACCGATCGCCCGGGGCGCGGTTAATGAGCAGTTCTTC
12,TRBJ2-7,TRBV5-5,NA,many,CASSLTMNEQYF,TGTGCCAGCAGCCTAACAATGAACGAGCAGTACTTC
12,TRBJ1-1,TRBV20-1,NA,few,CSAREQRAEAFF,TGCAGTGCTAGAGAGCAACGAGCTGAAGCTTTCTTT
16,TRBJ2-3,TRBV10-3,NA,few,CAIRSSDGTSTDTQYF,TGTGCCATCAGATCATCGGACGGTACGAGCACAGATACGCAGTATTTT
17,TRBJ2-7,TRBV7-9,NA,many,CASSPEGGLLVPYEQYF,TGTGCCAGCAGCCCCGAAGGTGGACTATTAGTCCCCTACGAGCAGTACTTC
15,TRBJ2-1,TRBV5-6,NA,NA,CASSGSGQDRNEQFF,TGTGCCAGCAGCGGATCAGGTCAGGACCGCAATGAGCAGTTCTTC
15,TRBJ1-2,TRBV6-2/TRBV6-3,NA,NA,CASSSPGRKNYGYTF,TGTGCCAGCAGTTCCCCGGGACGGAAGAACTATGGCTACACCTTC
19,TRBJ2-6,TRBV13,TRBD2,few,CASSLKGLAGTSGANVLTF,TGTGCCAGCAGCTTAAAGGGGCTAGCGGGGACCTCTGGGGCCAACGTCCTGACTTTC
14,TRBJ2-7,TRBV5-1,NA,many,CASSFAAPGYEQYF,TGCGCCAGCAGCTTCGCGGCTCCAGGCTACGAGCAGTACTTC
16,TRBJ2-1,TRBV19,TRBD2,NA,CASNTSGLAGADEQFF,TGTGCCAGTAATACTTCGGGACTAGCGGGGGCGGATGAGCAGTTCTTC
16,TRBJ2-1,TRBV2,TRBD2,many,CASRGGAGVGNNEQFF,TGTGCCAGCAGGGGGGGAGCGGGAGTAGGTAACAATGAGCAGTTCTTC
13,TRBJ2-5,TRBV3-1,NA,NA,CASSLDNQETQYF,TGTGCCAGCAGCCTCGACAACCAAGAGACCCAGTACTTC
15,TRBJ2-1,TRBV5-1,TRBD2,NA,CASSVTGGYFDDQFF,TGCGCCAGCAGCGTTACCGGGGGGTATTTCGATGATCAGTTCTTC
15,TRBJ2-3,TRBV5-1,NA,many,CASSLSGDGTDTQYF,TGCGCCAGCAGCTTGAGTGGCGATGGGACAGATACGCAGTATTTT
15,TRBJ1-5,TRBV14,NA,many,CASSQDEVSLEPQHF,TGTGCCAGCAGCCAAGATGAGGTCAGCCTGGAGCCCCAGCATTTT
14,TRBJ2-7,TRBV5-1,NA,NA,CASSLGGLADERYF,TGCGCCAGCAGCTTGGGTGGGCTAGCAGACGAGCGGTACTTC
14,TRBJ1-2,TRBV18,TRBD1,NA,CASTPDRGINGYTF,TGTGCCAGCACACCGGACAGGGGTATTAATGGCTACACCTTC
15,TRBJ1-2,TRBV6-1,NA,many,CASSEYGFLVYGYTF,TGTGCCAGCAGTGAATATGGATTTCTGGTCTATGGCTACACCTTC
17,TRBJ2-4,TRBV14,TRBD1,NA,CASSLLGGVTTKNIQYF,TGTGCCAGCAGCCTATTAGGGGGCGTAACGACCAAAAACATTCAGTACTTC
13,TRBJ2-5,TRBV6-1,NA,many,CASTPTGLETQYF,TGTGCCAGCACTCCGACAGGTTTAGAGACCCAGTACTTC
16,TRBJ2-2,TRBV28,TRBD2,few,CASSSRAGMLAGGLFF,TGTGCCAGCAGTTCCCGAGCGGGAATGTTGGCCGGGGGGCTGTTTTTT
15,TRBJ1-1,TRBV12-3/TRBV12-4,NA,many,CASSFSPPENTEAFF,TGTGCCAGCAGTTTTAGTCCCCCAGAGAACACTGAAGCTTTCTTT
17,TRBJ2-5,TRBV29-1,TRBD2,NA,CSAKTGLAGPQGETQYF,TGCAGCGCTAAAACGGGACTAGCGGGACCTCAGGGGGAGACCCAGTACTTC
12,TRBJ1-2,TRBV3-1,NA,many,CASSHGGNGYTF,TGTGCCAGCAGCCATGGAGGGAATGGCTACACCTTC
13,TRBJ2-7,TRBV20-1,TRBD2,few,CSGGLAGASEQYF,TGCAGTGGGGGGTTAGCGGGAGCTTCCGAGCAGTACTTC
12,TRBJ2-2,TRBV19,NA,few,CATEGVAGELFF,TGTGCCACCGAGGGGGTAGCCGGGGAGCTGTTTTTT
15,TRBJ2-7,TRBV20-1,TRBD2,NA,CSASLTSGKSYEQYF,TGCAGTGCTAGCCTTACTAGCGGAAAATCCTACGAGCAGTACTTC
14,TRBJ1-1,TRBV5-6,NA,many,CASRIDLENTEAFF,TGTGCCAGCAGGATTGATCTAGAGAACACTGAAGCTTTCTTT
16,TRBJ2-3,TRBV5-1,TRBD2,NA,CASSLVGRAGTDTQYF,TGCGCCAGCAGCTTGGTCGGGAGGGCCGGAACAGATACGCAGTATTTT
14,TRBJ1-5,TRBV19,NA,NA,CASRNNYSNQPQHF,TGTGCCAGTAGAAATAACTATAGCAATCAGCCCCAGCATTTT
14,TRBJ2-3,TRBV30,NA,many,CAWSPTRWADTQYF,TGTGCCTGGAGTCCAACTAGATGGGCAGATACGCAGTATTTT
15,TRBJ1-5,TRBV2,TRBD1,many,CASSLTGTGNQPQHF,TGTGCCAGCAGTCTGACAGGGACAGGCAATCAGCCCCAGCATTTT
15,TRBJ2-7,TRBV11-2,TRBD1,many,CASSPAGTGWHEQYF,TGTGCCAGCAGCCCCGCCGGGACAGGGTGGCACGAGCAGTACTTC
15,TRBJ1-2,TRBV18,NA,many,CASSADKPGSYGYTF,TGTGCCAGCTCAGCGGACAAACCTGGGAGCTATGGCTACACCTTC